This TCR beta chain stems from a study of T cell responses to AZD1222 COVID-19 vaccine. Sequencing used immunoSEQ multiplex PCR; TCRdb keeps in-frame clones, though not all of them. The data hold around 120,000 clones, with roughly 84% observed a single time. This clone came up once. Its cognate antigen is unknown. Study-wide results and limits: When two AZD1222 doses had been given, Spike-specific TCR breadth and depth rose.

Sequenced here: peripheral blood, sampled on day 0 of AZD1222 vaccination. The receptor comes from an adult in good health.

The CDR3 loop reads CASAPRLYPEAFF. CDR3 DNA: TGTGCCAGCGCCCCCCGGTTATACCCTGAAGCTTTCTTT. V and J are TRBV6-5 and TRBJ1-1, with D unresolved. Per germline, CDR1 MNHEY and CDR2 SVGAGI. The CDR3 loop spans 13 amino acids. V gave up 8 bases and J gave up 6 bases, with 16 bases separating them.